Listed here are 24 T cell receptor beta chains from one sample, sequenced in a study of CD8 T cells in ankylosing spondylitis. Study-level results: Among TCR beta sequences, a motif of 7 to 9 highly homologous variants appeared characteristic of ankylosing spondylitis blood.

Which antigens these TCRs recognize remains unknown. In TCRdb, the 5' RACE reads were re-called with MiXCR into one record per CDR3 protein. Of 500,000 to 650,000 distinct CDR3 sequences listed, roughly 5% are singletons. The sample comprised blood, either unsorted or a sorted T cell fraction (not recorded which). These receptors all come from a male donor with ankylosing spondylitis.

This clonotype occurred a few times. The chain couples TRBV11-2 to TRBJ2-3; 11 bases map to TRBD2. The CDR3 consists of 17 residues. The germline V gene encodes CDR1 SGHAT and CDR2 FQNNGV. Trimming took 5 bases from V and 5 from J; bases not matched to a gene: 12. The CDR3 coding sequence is TGTGCCAGCAGCGCCCCGGCTAGCGGGGGGTTTCAAGATACGCAGTATTTT. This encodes CASSAPASGGFQDTQYF.

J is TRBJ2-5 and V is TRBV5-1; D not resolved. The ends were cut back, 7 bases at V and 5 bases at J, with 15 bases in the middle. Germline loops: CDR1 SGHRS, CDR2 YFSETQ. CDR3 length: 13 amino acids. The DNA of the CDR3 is TGCGCCAGCGCCCCCGGCCCCCTTGAGACCCAGTACTTC. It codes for CASAPGPLETQYF.

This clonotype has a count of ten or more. The CDR3 region is CATSRSRETQYF. CDR3 nucleotide sequence: TGTGCCACCAGCAGATCCAGGGAGACCCAGTACTTC. This chain joins TRBV15 and TRBJ2-5; no firm D call. V gave up 2 bases and J gave up 5 bases, with 6 bases separating them. Per the germline V gene, CDR1 is LNHNV and CDR2 is YYDKDF (reference sequence). This CDR3 region has 12 residues.

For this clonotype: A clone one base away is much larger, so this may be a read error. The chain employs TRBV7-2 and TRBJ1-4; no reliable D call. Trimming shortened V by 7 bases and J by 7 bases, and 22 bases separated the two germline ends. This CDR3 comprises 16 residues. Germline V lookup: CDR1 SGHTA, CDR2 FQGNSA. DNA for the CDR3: TGTGCCAGCATTCGAAGGATGCCCGCCTCTGGTGAAAAACTGTTTTTT. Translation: CASIRRMPASGEKLFF.

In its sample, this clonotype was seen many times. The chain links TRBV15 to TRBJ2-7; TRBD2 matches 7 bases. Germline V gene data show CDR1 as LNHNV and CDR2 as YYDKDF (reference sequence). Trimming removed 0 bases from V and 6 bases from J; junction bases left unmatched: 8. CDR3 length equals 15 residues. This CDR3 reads CATSRDPFRGVEQYF. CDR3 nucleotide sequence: TGTGCCACCAGCAGAGATCCGTTCCGGGGGGTCGAGCAGTACTTC.

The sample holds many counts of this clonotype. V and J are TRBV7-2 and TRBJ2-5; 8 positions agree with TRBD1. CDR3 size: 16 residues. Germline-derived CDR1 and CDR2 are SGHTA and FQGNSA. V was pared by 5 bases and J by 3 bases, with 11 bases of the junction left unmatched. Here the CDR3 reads CASSPTPGTGKETQYF. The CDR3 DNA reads TGTGCCAGCAGCCCGACCCCCGGGACAGGAAAAGAGACCCAGTACTTC.

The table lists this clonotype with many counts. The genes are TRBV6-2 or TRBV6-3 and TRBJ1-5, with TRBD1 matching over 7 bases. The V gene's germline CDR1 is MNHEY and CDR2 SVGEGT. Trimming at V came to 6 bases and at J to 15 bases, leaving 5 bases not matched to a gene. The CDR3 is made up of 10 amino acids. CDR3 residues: CASRNRGLHF. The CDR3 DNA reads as TGTGCCAGCAGGAACAGGGGTTTGCATTTT.

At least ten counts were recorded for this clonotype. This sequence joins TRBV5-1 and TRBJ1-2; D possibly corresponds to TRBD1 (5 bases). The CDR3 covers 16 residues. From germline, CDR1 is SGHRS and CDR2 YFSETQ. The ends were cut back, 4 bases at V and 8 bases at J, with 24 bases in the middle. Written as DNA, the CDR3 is TGCGCCAGCAGCCCGCGGGAAGTTTGGAGGGGTAGCGGCTACACCTTC. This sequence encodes CASSPREVWRGSGYTF.

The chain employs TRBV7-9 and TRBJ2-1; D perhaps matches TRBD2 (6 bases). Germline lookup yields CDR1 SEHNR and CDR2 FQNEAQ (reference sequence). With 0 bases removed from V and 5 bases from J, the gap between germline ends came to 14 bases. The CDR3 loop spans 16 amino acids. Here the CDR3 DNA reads TGTGCCAGCAGCTTAGCCCTTGCGGGGTTTGACAATGAGCAGTTCTTC. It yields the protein CASSLALAGFDNEQFF.

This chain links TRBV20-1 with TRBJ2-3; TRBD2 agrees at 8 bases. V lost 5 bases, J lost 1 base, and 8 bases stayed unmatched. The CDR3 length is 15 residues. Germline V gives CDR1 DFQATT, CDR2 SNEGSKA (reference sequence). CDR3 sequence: CSALSPAGGTDTQYF. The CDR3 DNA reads TGCAGTGCTCTCTCGCCAGCGGGAGGCACAGATACGCAGTATTTT.

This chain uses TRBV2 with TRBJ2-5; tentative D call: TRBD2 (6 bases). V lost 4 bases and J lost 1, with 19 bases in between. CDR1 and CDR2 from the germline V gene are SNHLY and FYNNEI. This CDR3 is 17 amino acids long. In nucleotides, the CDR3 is TGTGCCAGCAGTGCGGGGGTCTATGGCTTGGGCCAAGAGACCCAGTACTTC. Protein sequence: CASSAGVYGLGQETQYF.

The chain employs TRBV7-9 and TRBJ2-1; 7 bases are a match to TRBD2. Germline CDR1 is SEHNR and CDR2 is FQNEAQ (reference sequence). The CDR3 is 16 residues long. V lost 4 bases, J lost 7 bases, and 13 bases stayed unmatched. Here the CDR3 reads CASSSISGPGGNEQFF. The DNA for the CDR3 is TGTGCCAGCAGCTCCATTAGCGGGCCTGGGGGTAATGAGCAGTTCTTC.

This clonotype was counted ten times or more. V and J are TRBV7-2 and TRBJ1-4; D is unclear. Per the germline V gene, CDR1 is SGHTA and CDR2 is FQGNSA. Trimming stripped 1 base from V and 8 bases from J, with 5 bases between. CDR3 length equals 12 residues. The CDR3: CASSLGYEKLFF. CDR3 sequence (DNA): TGTGCCAGCAGCTTAGGGTACGAAAAACTGTTTTTT.

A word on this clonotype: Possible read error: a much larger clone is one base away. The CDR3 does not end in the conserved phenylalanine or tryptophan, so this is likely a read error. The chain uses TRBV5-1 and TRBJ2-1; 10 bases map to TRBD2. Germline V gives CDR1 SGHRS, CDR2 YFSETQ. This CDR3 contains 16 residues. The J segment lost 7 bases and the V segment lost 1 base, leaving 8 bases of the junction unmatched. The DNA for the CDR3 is TGCGCCAGCAGCTTGACAGCGGGGGGGCCTAGGAATGAGCAGTTCCTC. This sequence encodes CASSLTAGGPRNEQFL.

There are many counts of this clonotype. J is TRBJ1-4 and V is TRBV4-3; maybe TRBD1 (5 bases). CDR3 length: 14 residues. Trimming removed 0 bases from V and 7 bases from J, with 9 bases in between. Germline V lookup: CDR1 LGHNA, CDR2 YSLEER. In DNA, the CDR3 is TGCGCCAGCAGCCAAGATCTGGACACTGAAAAACTGTTTTTT. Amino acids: CASSQDLDTEKLFF.

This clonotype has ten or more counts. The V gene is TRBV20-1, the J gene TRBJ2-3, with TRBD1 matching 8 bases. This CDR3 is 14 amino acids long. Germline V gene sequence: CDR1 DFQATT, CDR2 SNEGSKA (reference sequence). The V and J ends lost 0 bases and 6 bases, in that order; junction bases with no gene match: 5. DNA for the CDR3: TGCAGTGCTAGAGATAGGCAGGGGGCGGATACGCAGTATTTT. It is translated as CSARDRQGADTQYF.

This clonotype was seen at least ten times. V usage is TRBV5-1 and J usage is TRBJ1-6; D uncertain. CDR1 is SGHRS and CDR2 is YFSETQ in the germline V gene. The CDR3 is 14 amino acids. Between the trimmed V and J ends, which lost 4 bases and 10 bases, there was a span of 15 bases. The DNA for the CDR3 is TGCGCCAGCAGCCGGGGTACTGACACCTCACCCCTCCACTTT. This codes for CASSRGTDTSPLHF.

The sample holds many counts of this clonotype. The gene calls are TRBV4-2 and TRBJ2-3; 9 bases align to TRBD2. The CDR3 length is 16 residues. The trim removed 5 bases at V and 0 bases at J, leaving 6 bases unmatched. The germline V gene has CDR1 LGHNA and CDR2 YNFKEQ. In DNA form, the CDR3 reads TGTGCCAGCAGCAAACTAGCGGGCCTCAGCACAGATACGCAGTATTTT. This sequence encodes CASSKLAGLSTDTQYF.

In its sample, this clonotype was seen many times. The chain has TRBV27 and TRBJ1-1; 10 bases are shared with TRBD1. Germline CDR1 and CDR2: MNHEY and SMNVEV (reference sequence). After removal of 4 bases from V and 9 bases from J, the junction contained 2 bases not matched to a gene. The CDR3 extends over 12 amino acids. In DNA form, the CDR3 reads TGTGCCAGCAGTTGGGGACAGGGGCAAGCTTTCTTT. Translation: CASSWGQGQAFF.

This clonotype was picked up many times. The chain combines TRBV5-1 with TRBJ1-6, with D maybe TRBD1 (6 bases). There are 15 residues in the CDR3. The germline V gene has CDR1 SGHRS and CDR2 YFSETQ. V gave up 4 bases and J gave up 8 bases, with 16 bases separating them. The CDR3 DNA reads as TGCGCCAGCAGCAGATCTATGGGGGCTTATTCACCCCTCCACTTT. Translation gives CASSRSMGAYSPLHF.

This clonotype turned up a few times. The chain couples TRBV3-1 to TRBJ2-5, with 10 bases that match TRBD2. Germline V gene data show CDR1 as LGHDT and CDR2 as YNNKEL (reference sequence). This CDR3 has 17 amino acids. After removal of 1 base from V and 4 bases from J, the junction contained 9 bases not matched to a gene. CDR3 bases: TGTGCCAGCAGCCAAGGATATGCAAGCGGGGGGGGAGAGACCCAGTACTTC. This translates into CASSQGYASGGGETQYF.

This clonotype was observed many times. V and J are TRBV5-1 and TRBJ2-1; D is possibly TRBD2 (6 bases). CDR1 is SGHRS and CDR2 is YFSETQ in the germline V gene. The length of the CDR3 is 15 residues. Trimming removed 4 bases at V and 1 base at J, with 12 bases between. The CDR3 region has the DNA TGCGCCAGCAGCCGGGGACTTATATCCTACAATGAGCAGTTCTTC. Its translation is CASSRGLISYNEQFF.

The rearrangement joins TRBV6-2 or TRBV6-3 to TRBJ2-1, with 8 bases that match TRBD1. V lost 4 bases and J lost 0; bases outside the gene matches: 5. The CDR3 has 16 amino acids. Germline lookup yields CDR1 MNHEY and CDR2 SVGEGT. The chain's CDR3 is CASSFRGLRSYNEQFF. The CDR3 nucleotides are TGTGCCAGCAGTTTCAGGGGGCTCCGCTCCTACAATGAGCAGTTCTTC.

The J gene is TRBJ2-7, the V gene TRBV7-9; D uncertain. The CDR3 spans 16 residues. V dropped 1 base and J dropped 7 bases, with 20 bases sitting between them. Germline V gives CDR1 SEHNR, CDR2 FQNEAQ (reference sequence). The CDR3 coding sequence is TGTGCCAGCAGCTTAGAGAGCCCTGAGTATGTACGGGAGCAGTACTTC. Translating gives CASSLESPEYVREQYF.